These 6 T cell receptor beta chains were sequenced from one sample in a study of shared clonotypes between healthy human individuals (dated by TCRdb to 2018 to 2021). Receptor libraries were prepared by the immunoSEQ multiplex PCR assay. In TCRdb, the immuneACCESS table is reduced to in-frame sequences with V and J assigned. These tables do not hold every clone; where another copy was compared, an unresolved V gene accounts for under half, and the others remain unexplained. The sample contains about 2 million clones, approximately 95% of them found a single time. About 0.13% of the sample is taken by the ten largest. The sequencing input was naive CD4+ T cells sorted from blood. The cell subset or site label, as the study defines it: CD45RA+ positively selected. The receptors originated from a man aged 18 to 29 in good health.

CDR3 protein: CASSSAWDRTYEQYF. The DNA of the CDR3 is TGTGCCAGCAGCTCCGCCTGGGACAGGACCTACGAGCAGTACTTC. The chain carries TRBV5-4 and TRBJ2-7; TRBD1 agrees at 8 bases. Germline CDR1 and CDR2: SGHNT and YYREEE (reference sequence). V shed 3 bases and J 2 bases; nucleotides not matched to a gene: 7. The CDR3 covers 15 residues. Filled out from reference TRBV5-4 and TRBJ2-7, the complete variable domain reads ETGVTQSPTHLIKTRGQQVTLRCSSQSGHNTVSWYQQALGQGPQFIFQYYREEENGRGNFPPRFSGLQFPNYSSELNVNALELDDSALYLCASSSAWDRTYEQYFGPGTRLTVT.

The gene calls are TRBV18 and TRBJ2-2; D assignment may be TRBD1 or TRBD2 (5 bases each). Germline V gene lookup returns CDR1 KGHSH and CDR2 LQKENI. The V end was cut by 6 bases, the J end by 2 bases, with 13 bases between. The CDR3 runs 15 residues. The CDR3 spells CASSKRDANTGELFF. The CDR3 DNA is TGTGCCAGCTCGAAACGGGACGCCAACACCGGGGAGCTGTTTTTT. Together with reference TRBV18 and TRBJ2-2, the CDR3 gives the full variable domain: NAGVMQNPRHLVRRRGQEARLRCSPMKGHSHVYWYRQLPEEGLKFMVYLQKENIIDESGMPKERFSAEFPKEGPSILRIQQVVRGDSAAYFCASSKRDANTGELFFGEGSRLTVL.

The V and J genes are TRBV30 and TRBJ1-2; the D is unclear. The CDR3 length is 11 residues. The germline V gene has CDR1 GTSNPN and CDR2 SVGIG (reference sequence). Trimming cost V 0 bases and J 9 bases, with 8 bases left between them. In DNA form, the CDR3 reads TGTGCCTGGAGTGTAGCGCCCCGCTACACCTTC. This codes for CAWSVAPRYTF. The variable domain in full, with the rest retrieved from reference TRBV30 and TRBJ1-2, is SQTIHQWPATLVQPVGSPLSLECTVEGTSNPNLYWYRQAAGRGLQLLFYSVGIGQISSEVPQNLSASRPQDRQFILSSKKLLLSDSGFYLCAWSVAPRYTFGSGTRLTVV.

V gene TRBV5-4 combines with J gene TRBJ2-7; TRBD1 matches at 8 bases. The CDR3 contains 14 residues. The germline V gene has CDR1 SGHNT and CDR2 YYREEE (reference sequence). Unmatched junction bases numbered 9, after V lost 5 bases and J lost 5 bases. DNA for the CDR3: TGTGCCAGCAGTCAAGGACAGGGAGGACACGAGCAGTACTTC. Protein product: CASSQGQGGHEQYF.

This sequence joins TRBV5-1 and TRBJ2-2; tentatively, D is TRBD2 (6 bases). The CDR3 has 16 residues. The germline V gene has CDR1 SGHRS and CDR2 YFSETQ. Trimming took 1 base from V and 1 from J, leaving 11 bases between them. The CDR3 region has the DNA TGCGCCAGCAGCTTGTCCCCGGGAGTGAACACCGGGGAGCTGTTTTTT. Its translation is CASSLSPGVNTGELFF.

This chain connects TRBV19 to TRBJ2-1; 8 bases align to TRBD1. The CDR3 totals 13 residues. CDR1 LNHDA and CDR2 SQIVND come from the germline V gene (reference sequence). J was trimmed by 8 bases and V by 3 bases; bases with no gene match: 3. This CDR3 is CASSMPDRDEQFF. The CDR3 region has the DNA TGTGCCAGTAGTATGCCGGACAGGGATGAGCAGTTCTTC. Full variable domain (rest looked up from reference TRBV19 and TRBJ2-1): DGGITQSPKYLFRKEGQNVTLSCEQNLNHDAMYWYRQDPGQGLRLIYYSQIVNDFQKGDIAEGYSVSREKKESFPLTVTSAQKNPTAFYLCASSMPDRDEQFFGPGTRLTVL.